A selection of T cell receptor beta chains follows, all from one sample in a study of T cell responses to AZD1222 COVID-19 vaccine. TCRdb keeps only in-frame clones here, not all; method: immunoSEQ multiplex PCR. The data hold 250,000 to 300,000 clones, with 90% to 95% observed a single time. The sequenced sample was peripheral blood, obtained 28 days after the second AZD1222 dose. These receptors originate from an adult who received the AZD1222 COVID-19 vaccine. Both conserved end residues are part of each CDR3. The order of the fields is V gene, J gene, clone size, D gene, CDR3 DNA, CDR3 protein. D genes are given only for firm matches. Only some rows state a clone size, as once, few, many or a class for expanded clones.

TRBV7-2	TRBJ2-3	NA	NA	TGTGCCAGCAGCTTGGGGTGGGCCGCAGATACGCAGTATTTT	CASSLGWAADTQYF
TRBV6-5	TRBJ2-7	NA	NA	TGTGCCAGCAGTTACTCCTTAGCCCACTCCTACGAGCAGTACTTC	CASSYSLAHSYEQYF
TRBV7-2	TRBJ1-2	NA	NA	TGTGCCAGCAGCTTAGCGGAGGGGGACCCACGCTACACCTTC	CASSLAEGDPRYTF
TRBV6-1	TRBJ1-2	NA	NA	TGTGCCAGCAGTGCGTTTCTCCGTGACAGCAGAAATGGCTACACCTTC	CASSAFLRDSRNGYTF
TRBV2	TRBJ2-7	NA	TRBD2	TGTGCCAGCAGTGGGGGACTAGCGGGAGCCGAGCAGTACTTC	CASSGGLAGAEQYF
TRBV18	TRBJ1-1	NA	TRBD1	TGTGCCAGCTCACGACAGGGGACTGAAGCTTTCTTT	CASSRQGTEAFF
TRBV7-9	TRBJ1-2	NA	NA	TGTGCCAGCAGTCTACTCCTGCGGGGAAAGAACTATGGCTACACCTTC	CASSLLLRGKNYGYTF
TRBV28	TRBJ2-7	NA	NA	TGTGCCAGCAGTTTATCCGTGTCCCGGGGGTACTACGAGCAGTACTTC	CASSLSVSRGYYEQYF
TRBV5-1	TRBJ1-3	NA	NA	TGCGCCAGCAGCTTGGGCAGCTCTGGAAACACCATATATTTT	CASSLGSSGNTIYF
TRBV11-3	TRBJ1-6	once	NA	TGTGCCAGCATAGGGGACCCTCGCGATTCACCCCTCCACTTT	CASIGDPRDSPLHF
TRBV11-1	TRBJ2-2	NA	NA	TGTGCCAGCAGCCTAGCTAGAGGGGCCGGGGAGCTGTTTTTT	CASSLARGAGELFF
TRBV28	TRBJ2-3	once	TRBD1	TGTGCCAGCAACACCCAGGGGGCAGCAGATACGCAGTATTTT	CASNTQGAADTQYF
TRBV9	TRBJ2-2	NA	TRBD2	TGTGCCAGCAGCGAAGAAGCGGGAGCTTGGGAGCTGTTTTTT	CASSEEAGAWELFF
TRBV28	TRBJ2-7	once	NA	TGTGCCAGCAGTTTAAAGGGGGAGGGGGATGGCGAGCAGTACTTC	CASSLKGEGDGEQYF
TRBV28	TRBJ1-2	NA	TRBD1	TGTGCCACAGGGGGCCCTGGAAACTATGGCTACACCTTC	CATGGPGNYGYTF
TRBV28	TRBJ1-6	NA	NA	TGTGCCAGCAGTCCCCCCCAGGGTAATTCACCCCTCCACTTT	CASSPPQGNSPLHF
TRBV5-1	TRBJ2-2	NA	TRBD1	TGCGCCAGCACCCGGACAGGGCACGCGAACACCGGGGAGCTGTTTTTT	CASTRTGHANTGELFF